This T cell receptor (beta chain) is drawn from a study of cytomegalovirus exposure and HLA in healthy donors. Clones were read by immunoSEQ multiplex PCR, and TCRdb kept only the in-frame ones, dropping some. Among more than 150,000 clones, roughly 84% were seen once, and the ten largest hold 2.5% to 3%. General study findings and limits: In vitro, three CMV-associated chains proved specific for CMV antigens. There were 164 TCR beta chains listed as cytomegalovirus-associated.

CDR1 MNHEY and CDR2 SVGAGI come from the germline V gene. With V trimmed by 6 bases and J by 3 bases, 3 bases remained unmatched. The CDR3 consists of 15 residues. The sample holds a few counts of this clone. Its antigen is unidentified. This sequence originates from a woman aged 18-29 years in good health and CMV-seropositive. The specimen was PBMCs. The chain combines TRBV6-5 with TRBJ2-2; 11 nucleotides match TRBD2. Here the CDR3 DNA reads TGTGCCAGCAGCTCGGGACTAGCGGACACCGGGGAGCTGTTTTTT. Protein: CASSSGLADTGELFF.